These 5 T cell receptor beta chains came from one sample sequenced in a study of blood T cell repertoires in COVID-19. The repertoire was sequenced with immunoSEQ multiplex PCR; TCRdb's copy has only in-frame clones and lacks some. Here the sample spans 200,000 to 300,000 clones, roughly 86% being singletons. Sequencing input: peripheral blood. The receptors come from a man aged 50 to 59 with acute or convalescent COVID-19.

V gene TRBV9 combines with J gene TRBJ1-2; 8 bases are shared with TRBD1. Germline-derived CDR1 and CDR2 are SGDLS and YYNGEE. CDR3 length: 16 amino acids. With V trimmed by 3 bases and J by 4 bases, 11 bases remained unmatched. The CDR3 sequence is CASSESGSGQVYGYTF. DNA for the CDR3: TGTGCCAGCAGCGAAAGTGGATCGGGACAGGTCTATGGCTACACCTTC.

The chain couples TRBV11-3 to TRBJ1-1; D may be TRBD1 (5 bases). The CDR3 has 13 residues. Trimming took 5 bases from V and 5 from J, leaving 12 bases between them. Germline CDR1 is SGHNT and CDR2 is YENEEA. CDR3 sequence: CASSPGGGTEAFF. CDR3 DNA sequence: TGTGCCAGCAGCCCCGGGGGGGGGACTGAAGCTTTCTTT. The variable domain in full, completed from reference TRBV11-3 and TRBJ1-1, reads EAGVVQSPRYKIIEKKQPVAFWCNPISGHNTLYWYLQNLGQGPELLIRYENEEAVDDSQLPKDRFSAERLKGVDSTLKIQPAELGDSAVYLCASSPGGGTEAFFGQGTRLTVV.

This rearrangement joins TRBV4-1 to TRBJ1-2; weak D call: TRBD1 (5 bases). Germline assignment: CDR1 MGHRA and CDR2 YSYEKL. Trimming took 1 base from V and 4 from J, leaving 13 bases between them. This CDR3 is 15 amino acids long. CDR3 region: CASSQAGGDSYGYTF. In DNA form, the CDR3 reads TGCGCCAGCAGCCAAGCCGGAGGGGATAGCTATGGCTACACCTTC.

The rearrangement joins TRBV18 to TRBJ2-5, with D uncertain. The CDR3 contains 13 residues. V dropped 3 bases and J dropped 4 bases, with 9 bases sitting between them. Germline loops: CDR1 KGHSH, CDR2 LQKENI. The CDR3 protein is CASSPSPGETQYF. CDR3 DNA: TGTGCCAGCTCACCGTCTCCGGGAGAGACCCAGTACTTC.

This clone was observed a single time. The chain joins TRBV7-3 to TRBJ2-2; 12 bases are shared with TRBD2. The CDR3 has 15 amino acids. Germline-derived CDR1 and CDR2 are SGHTA and FQGTGA. V trimming: 4 bases; J trimming: 8 bases; junction bases outside the gene matches: 5. CDR3 DNA: TGTGCCAGCAGCTACCGACTAGCGGGGGAAGGGGAGCTGTTTTTT. This codes for CASSYRLAGEGELFF. Together with reference TRBV7-3 and TRBJ2-2, the CDR3 gives the full variable domain: GAGVSQTPSNKVTEKGKYVELRCDPISGHTALYWYRQSLGQGPEFLIYFQGTGAADDSGLPNDRFFAVRPEGSVSTLKIQRTERGDSAVYLCASSYRLAGEGELFFGEGSRLTVL.